The 20 T cell receptor beta chains below were found in one sample sequenced in a study of T cell clonality in common variable immunodeficiency. Overall study findings and caveats: Reportedly, TCR beta sequences from common variable immunodeficiency showed fewer deletions and N-nucleotide insertions.

TCRdb's copy holds only in-frame clones and misses some; the assay was immunoSEQ multiplex PCR. In total the sample includes more than 13,000 clones, none of them seen once. These TCRs' antigens remain unknown. The sequencing input was peripheral blood mononuclear cells. The receptors stem from a human donor with common variable immunodeficiency.

The sequenced part of the CDR3 DNA is TGTGCCAGTAGTAAAAGGGGTCTTACG. As protein: CASSKRGLT. The entire CDR3 is CASSKRGLTQYF. The V gene is TRBV19, the J gene TRBJ2-3, with D tentatively TRBD1 (5 bases). The CDR3 is cut off 3 residues early in the read; its end comes from the germline J gene. Per the germline V gene, CDR1 is LNHDA and CDR2 is SQIVND (reference sequence). Trimming pared 4 bases from V and 8 bases from J, leaving 10 bases between. The CDR3 totals 12 residues.

Only a few counts were recorded for this clone. Sequencing ends 3 residues short of the CDR3 end; the germline J gene provides the rest. The chain recombines TRBV7-6 with TRBJ2-3; D is uncertain. Trimming cost V 5 bases and J 0 bases, with 12 bases left between them. The CDR3 contains 15 residues. Per germline, CDR1 SGHVS and CDR2 FNYEAQ. CDR3 sequence reads: CASSPSVHSTDTQYF. The sequenced part of the CDR3 DNA is TGTGCCAGCAGCCCCTCGGTGCACAGCACAGATACG.

This clone was found a few times. The read stops 3 residues short of the end of the CDR3; the missing end is completed from the germline J gene. This chain uses TRBV19 with TRBJ2-7; 7 bases map to TRBD1. After removal of 4 bases from V and 3 bases from J, the junction contained 6 bases not matched to a gene. Germline V CDR1 and CDR2: LNHDA, SQIVND (reference sequence). This CDR3 comprises 14 residues. CDR3 DNA, as far as it was read: TGTGCCAGTAGTAGAGACCGGGACAGCTACGAG. This gives the protein CASSRDRDSYE. The full-length CDR3 reads as CASSRDRDSYEQYF. Drawing the rest from reference TRBV19 and TRBJ2-7, the complete variable domain is DGGITQSPKYLFRKEGQNVTLSCEQNLNHDAMYWYRQDPGQGLRLIYYSQIVNDFQKGDIAEGYSVSREKKESFPLTVTSAQKNPTAFYLCASSRDRDSYEQYFGPGTRLTVT.

In its sample, this clone ranks as medium-sized (0.01 to 0.1%). The read falls 3 residues short of the CDR3 end, and the missing part is taken from the germline J gene. The chain has TRBV7-8 and TRBJ1-6; D is uncertain. The CDR3 covers 16 residues. Germline lookup yields CDR1 SGHVS and CDR2 FQNEAQ. Trimming left V 1 base short and J 7 bases short, with 14 bases between. Incomplete CDR3 DNA: TGTGCCAGCAGCTTAGGTCCTTGGCAGAAAAATTCACCC. Translation: CASSLGPWQKNSP. In full, the CDR3 reads CASSLGPWQKNSPLHF.

With respect to this clone: The read ends 3 residues shy of where the CDR3 ends; the end is completed using the germline J gene. The rearrangement links TRBV29-1 to TRBJ2-1; 12 positions agree with TRBD2. This CDR3 is built from 17 residues. Germline-derived CDR1 and CDR2 are SQVTM and ANQGSEA. J lost 2 bases, V lost 7 bases, and 12 bases had no gene match. The sequenced CDR3 bases are TGCAGCGCATCTTCGACTAGCGGGGGTGCACCCTACAATGAG. This codes for CSASSTSGGAPYNE. The whole CDR3 reads CSASSTSGGAPYNEQFF.

As to this clone: The read ends 3 residues early relative to the CDR3; the germline J gene fills the gap. The chain employs TRBV30 and TRBJ1-6, with a possible D match to TRBD1 (6 bases). Trimming removed 8 bases from V and 1 base from J, with 15 bases in between. The germline V gene has CDR1 GTSNPN and CDR2 SVGIG (reference sequence). The CDR3 sequence is 15 residues long. This CDR3 is CAGGARVSYNSPLHF. Partial CDR3 DNA: TGTGCCGGGGGGGCGCGGGTATCCTATAATTCACCC.

CDR3 DNA (partial): TGTGCCAGCAGTTTGACAGGGGTGCTCATGAACACTGAA. This sequence encodes CASSLTGVLMNTE. The CDR3 reads in full as CASSLTGVLMNTEAFF. The chain links TRBV6-2 or TRBV6-3 to TRBJ1-1; TRBD1 matches 8 bases. The CDR3 end falls 3 residues outside the read, so it is completed with the germline J gene. Per germline, CDR1 MNHEY and CDR2 SVGEGT. This CDR3 has 16 residues. V shed 4 bases, J shed 0 bases, and the junction held 7 bases outside the gene matches.

A remark on this clone: The read ends 3 residues early relative to the CDR3; the germline J gene fills the gap. The chain is built from TRBV2 and TRBJ1-1, with D perhaps TRBD1 (5 bases). CDR1 SNHLY and CDR2 FYNNEI come from the germline V gene. The length of the CDR3 is 15 residues. Partial CDR3 DNA: TGTGCCAGCAGTGAACAGGGAGGAGTGGTTGGGGAA. Protein product: CASSEQGGVVGE. The CDR3 as a whole reads CASSEQGGVVGEAFF.

This clone was counted between two and nine times. CDR3 residues: CASSDSGTNYEQYF. The DNA read from the CDR3 is TGCGCCAGCAGTGATTCCGGGACAAACTACGAG. The chain carries TRBV10-1 and TRBJ2-7; perhaps TRBD1 as D (6 bases). The CDR3 is cut off 3 residues early in the read; its end comes from the germline J gene. The CDR3 extends over 14 amino acids. V lost 3 bases and J 3 bases, leaving 12 bases between the germline ends. Germline V gene sequence: CDR1 WNHNN, CDR2 SYGVQD (reference sequence).

With respect to this clone: Read coverage stops 3 residues before the CDR3 terminus; the germline J gene supplies the remainder. V usage is TRBV19 and J usage is TRBJ2-1; 16 nucleotides agree with TRBD2. J was trimmed by 6 bases and V by 4 bases; bases with no gene match: 9. The CDR3 runs 18 residues. Germline CDR1 reads LNHDA; CDR2 reads SQIVND (reference sequence). The part of the CDR3 DNA that was read is TGTGCCAGTAGTAAGGGACTAGCGGGGGGGGTTCTGAGCAATGAG. It translates to CASSKGLAGGVLSNE. The full CDR3 protein is CASSKGLAGGVLSNEQFF.

For this clone: At one boundary the junction diverges from the germline segment, which might be a read error. The read comes to an end 3 residues before the CDR3 does, leaving the germline J gene to fill in the end. V is TRBV7-7 and J is TRBJ2-5, with D perhaps TRBD2 (5 bases). Germline CDR1 and CDR2: SSHAT and FNYEAQ (reference sequence). The CDR3 consists of 14 residues. The DNA read from the CDR3 is TGTGCTAGCAGCTTATTTAGCGCTGGGGAGACC. Residues: CASSLFSAGET. The CDR3 in its entirety is CASSLFSAGETQYF. The full variable domain, with the rest looked up from reference TRBV7-7 and TRBJ2-5, is GAGVSQSPRYKVTKRGQDVTLRCDPISSHATLYWYQQALGQGPEFLTYFNYEAQPDKSGLPSDRFSAERPEGSISTLTIQRTEQRDSAMYRCASSLFSAGETQYFGPGTRLLVL.

This clone occurred many times. The CDR3 end falls 3 residues outside the read, so it is completed with the germline J gene. The rearrangement links TRBV19 to TRBJ1-5, with TRBD1 as a possible D gene (5 bases). The CDR3 is made up of 15 amino acids. From germline, CDR1 is LNHDA and CDR2 SQIVND (reference sequence). The V end was cut by 6 bases, the J end by 0 bases, with 12 bases between. CDR3 residues: CASRRGGYSNQPQHF. CDR3 DNA (partial): TGTGCCAGTAGACGGGGGGGTTATAGCAATCAGCCC.

As regards this clone: The read terminates 3 residues ahead of where the CDR3 ends, so the germline J gene completes it. The chain links TRBV6-2 or TRBV6-3 to TRBJ2-1; 15 positions agree with TRBD2. This CDR3 is built from 15 residues. V lost 6 bases, J lost 9 bases, and 6 bases stayed unmatched. Germline values: CDR1 MNHEY, CDR2 SVGEGT. CDR3 DNA, as far as it was read: TGTGCCAGCAGCCGGACTAGCGGGGGGGCCAGTGAG. This encodes CASSRTSGGASE. The entire CDR3 protein is CASSRTSGGASEQFF.

Comment on this clone: The observed sequence ends 3 residues before the CDR3 terminus, with the missing tail filled in from the germline J gene. The gene calls are TRBV5-1 and TRBJ2-1, with no clear D. CDR1 is SGHRS, CDR2 YFSETQ, per germline. Trimming took off 1 base at V and 5 bases at J, with 7 bases between the two ends. This CDR3 comprises 13 residues. The CDR3: CASSLTADNEQFF. The DNA read from the CDR3 is TGCGCCAGCAGCTTGACAGCTGACAATGAG. Complete variable domain (other parts from reference TRBV5-1 and TRBJ2-1): KAGVTQTPRYLIKTRGQQVTLSCSPISGHRSVSWYQQTPGQGLQFLFEYFSETQRNKGNFPGRFSGRQFSNSRSEMNVSTLELGDSALYLCASSLTADNEQFFGPGTRLTVL.

Only a few counts were recorded for this clone. The read comes to an end 3 residues before the CDR3 does, leaving the germline J gene to fill in the end. This chain links TRBV23-1 with TRBJ2-3; D is unresolved. TRBV23-1 falls under the ORF class, with uncertain function. V gave up 0 bases and J gave up 2 bases, with 6 bases separating them. The CDR3 runs to 14 residues. Here the CDR3 reads CASSQSAPTDTQYF. CDR3 DNA, as far as it was read: TGCGCCAGCAGTCAATCAGCCCCCACAGATACG.

The table lists this clone with a few counts. The read stops 3 residues short of the end of the CDR3; the missing end is completed from the germline J gene. The chain carries TRBV7-9 and TRBJ2-7, with D perhaps matching TRBD1 (6 bases). CDR3 length: 14 amino acids. CDR1 is SEHNR, CDR2 FQNEAQ, per germline (reference sequence). Deletions cut 2 bases from V and 3 bases from J, with 11 bases between. The CDR3 sequence: CASSLQQGFYEQYF. CDR3 DNA, as far as it was read: TGTGCCAGCAGCTTACAACAGGGATTCTACGAG.

Concerning this clone: The read is 3 residues too short to cover the CDR3 end, so that end is filled in from the germline J gene. The chain combines TRBV6-2 or TRBV6-3 with TRBJ2-5, with D perhaps TRBD2 (5 bases). The CDR3 length is 16 residues. V was clipped by 0 bases and J by 1 base, with 12 bases between them. The germline CDR1 and CDR2 sequences are MNHEY and SVGEGT. The sequenced CDR3 bases are TGTGCCAGCAGTTACTCGCCAGCGGAGGTCCAAGAGACC. Translated: CASSYSPAEVQET. The entire CDR3 protein is CASSYSPAEVQETQYF.

This clone has just a few counts. The CDR3 sequence: CASTGNTDTQYF. CDR3 DNA, as far as it was read: TGTGCCAGTACAGGGAACACAGATACG. V and J are TRBV19 and TRBJ2-3, with D possibly matching TRBD1 (5 bases). The CDR3 end lies 3 residues beyond the end of the read and is filled in from the germline J gene. This CDR3 has 12 amino acids. The germline V gene has CDR1 LNHDA and CDR2 SQIVND (reference sequence). V was cut by 7 bases and J by 2 bases, with 7 bases left in between.

About this clone itself: The DNA ends 3 residues before the CDR3 does, and the rest of the CDR3 is filled in from the germline J gene. The chain has TRBV30 and TRBJ1-5; TRBD1 matches at 7 bases. The CDR3 runs 15 residues. In germline, CDR1 is GTSNPN, CDR2 SVGIG (reference sequence). Losses at the gene ends were 3 bases for V and 0 bases for J; bases not matched to a gene: 5. CDR3 DNA, as far as it was read: TGTGCCTGGAGCAGGGGGAGCGATAGCAATCAGCCC. Translation: CAWSRGSDSNQP. The complete CDR3 protein is CAWSRGSDSNQPQHF.

Notes on this clone: The read is 3 residues too short to cover the CDR3 end, so that end is filled in from the germline J gene. The chain recombines TRBV20-1 with TRBJ1-2; D is unresolved. The V end was cut by 0 bases, the J end by 4 bases, with 9 bases between. The V gene's germline CDR1 is DFQATT and CDR2 SNEGSKA (reference sequence). The CDR3 spans 13 residues. CDR3 residues: CSARDQATYGYTF. CDR3 bases read: TGCAGTGCTAGAGATCAAGCGACCTATGGC.